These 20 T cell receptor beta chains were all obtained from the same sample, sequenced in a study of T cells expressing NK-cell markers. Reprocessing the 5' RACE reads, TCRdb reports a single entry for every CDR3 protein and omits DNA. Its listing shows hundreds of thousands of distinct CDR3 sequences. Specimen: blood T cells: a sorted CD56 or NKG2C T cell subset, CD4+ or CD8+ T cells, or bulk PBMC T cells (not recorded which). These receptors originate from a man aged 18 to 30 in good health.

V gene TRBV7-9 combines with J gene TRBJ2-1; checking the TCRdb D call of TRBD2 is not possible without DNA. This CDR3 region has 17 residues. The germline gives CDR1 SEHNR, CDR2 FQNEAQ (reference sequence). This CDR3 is CASSLAQTSGVYNEQFF.

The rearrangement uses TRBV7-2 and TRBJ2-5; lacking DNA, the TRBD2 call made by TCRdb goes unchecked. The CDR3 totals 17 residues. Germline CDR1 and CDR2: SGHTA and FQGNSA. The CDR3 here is CASSSTGLAGAWETQYF.

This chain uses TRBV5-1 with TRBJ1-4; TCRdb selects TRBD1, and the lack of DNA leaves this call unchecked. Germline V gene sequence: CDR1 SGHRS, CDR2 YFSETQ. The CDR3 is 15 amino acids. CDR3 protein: CASSSGDATNEKLFF. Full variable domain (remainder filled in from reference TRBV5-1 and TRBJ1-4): KAGVTQTPRYLIKTRGQQVTLSCSPISGHRSVSWYQQTPGQGLQFLFEYFSETQRNKGNFPGRFSGRQFSNSRSEMNVSTLELGDSALYLCASSSGDATNEKLFFGSGTQLSVL.

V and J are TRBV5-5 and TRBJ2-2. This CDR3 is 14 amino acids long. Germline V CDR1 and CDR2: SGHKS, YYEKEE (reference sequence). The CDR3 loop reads CASSLSRNTGELFF.

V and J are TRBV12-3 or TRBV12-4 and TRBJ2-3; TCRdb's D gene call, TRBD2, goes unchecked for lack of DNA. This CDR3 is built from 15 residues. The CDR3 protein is CASSRTSGRGDTQYF.

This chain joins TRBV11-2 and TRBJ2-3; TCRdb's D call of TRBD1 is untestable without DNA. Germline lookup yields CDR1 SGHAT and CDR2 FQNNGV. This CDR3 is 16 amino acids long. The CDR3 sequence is CASRTYRGPHTDTQYF.

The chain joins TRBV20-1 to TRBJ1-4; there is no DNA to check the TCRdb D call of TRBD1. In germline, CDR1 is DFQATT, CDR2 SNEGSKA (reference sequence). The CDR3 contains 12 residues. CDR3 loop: CTSKGQGEKLFF.

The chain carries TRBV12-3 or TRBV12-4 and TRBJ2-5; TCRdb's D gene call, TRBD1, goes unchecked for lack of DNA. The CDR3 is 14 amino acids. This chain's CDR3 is CASSLRPTGETQYF.

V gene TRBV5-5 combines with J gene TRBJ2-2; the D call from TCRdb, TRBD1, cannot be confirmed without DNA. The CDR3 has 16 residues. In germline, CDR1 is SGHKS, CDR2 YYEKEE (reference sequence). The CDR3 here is CASSSPGQGVSGELFF.

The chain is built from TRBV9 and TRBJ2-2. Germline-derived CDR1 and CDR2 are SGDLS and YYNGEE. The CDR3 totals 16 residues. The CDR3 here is CASSVVAPANTGELFF.

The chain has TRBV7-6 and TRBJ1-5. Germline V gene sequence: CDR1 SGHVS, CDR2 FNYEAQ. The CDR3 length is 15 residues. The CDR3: CASSFNLGLNQPQHF.

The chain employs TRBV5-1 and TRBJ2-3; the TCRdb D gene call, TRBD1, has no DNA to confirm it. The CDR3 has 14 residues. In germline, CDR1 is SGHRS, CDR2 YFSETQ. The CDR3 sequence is CASSLGAGVDTQYF.

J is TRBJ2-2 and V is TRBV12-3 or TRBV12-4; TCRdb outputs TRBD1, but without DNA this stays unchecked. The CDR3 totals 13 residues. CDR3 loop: CASSWTGAGELFF.

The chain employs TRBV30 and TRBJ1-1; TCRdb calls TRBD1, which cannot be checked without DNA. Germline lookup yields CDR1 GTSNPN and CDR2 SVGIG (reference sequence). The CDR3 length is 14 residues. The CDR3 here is CAWKRYTAGAEAFF.

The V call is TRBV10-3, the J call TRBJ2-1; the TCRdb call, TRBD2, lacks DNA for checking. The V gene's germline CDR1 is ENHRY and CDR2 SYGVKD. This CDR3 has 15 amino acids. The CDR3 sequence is CAISAAGTLNNEQFF.

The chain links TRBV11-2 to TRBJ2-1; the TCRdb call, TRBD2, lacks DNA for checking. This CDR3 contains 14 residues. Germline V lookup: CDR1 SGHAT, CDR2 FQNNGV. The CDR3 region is CATVDWRVRNEQFF.

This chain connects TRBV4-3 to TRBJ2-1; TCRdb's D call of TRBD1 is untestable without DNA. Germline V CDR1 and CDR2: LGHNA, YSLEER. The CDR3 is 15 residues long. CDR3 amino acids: CASSQDGARTGEQFF.

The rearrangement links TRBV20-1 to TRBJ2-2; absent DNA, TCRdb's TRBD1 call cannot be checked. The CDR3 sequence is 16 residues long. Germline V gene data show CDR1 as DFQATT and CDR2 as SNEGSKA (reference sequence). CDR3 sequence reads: CSARTGTGAGGRELFF.

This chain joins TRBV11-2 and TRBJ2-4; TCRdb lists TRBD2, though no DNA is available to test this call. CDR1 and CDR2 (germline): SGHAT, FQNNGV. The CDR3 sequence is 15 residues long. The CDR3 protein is CASRLLAGAKNIQYF.

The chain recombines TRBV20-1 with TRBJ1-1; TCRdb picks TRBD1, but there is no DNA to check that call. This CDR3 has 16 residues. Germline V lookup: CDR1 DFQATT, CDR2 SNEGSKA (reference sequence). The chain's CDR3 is CSAVPGQGLMNTEAFF.